This T cell receptor beta chain was found in a study of T cells expressing NK-cell markers. Study findings and constraints: A handful of donors showed these clonotypes also leading the CD3+CD56-NKG2C+ fraction.

A note on this clonotype: Antigen unknown.

TCRdb re-called the 5' RACE reads, yielding one record per CDR3 amino acid sequence without DNA. This sample's table reports about 540,000 distinct CDR3 sequences. The CDR3 is 20 residues long. Germline CDR1 MGHRA, CDR2 YSYEKL. The sequence was obtained from a young man in good health. Sequenced material: blood T cells: a sorted CD56 or NKG2C T cell subset, CD4+ or CD8+ T cells, or bulk PBMC T cells (not recorded which). This sequence joins TRBV4-1 and TRBJ2-1; TCRdb reports TRBD1, a call that lacks DNA to check it against. The CDR3 spells CASSQDLTGGAFFGRNEQFF.